Each of the 22 T cell receptor beta chains below was sequenced from the same sample in a study of T-cell memory formation after mild COVID-19. TCRdb reprocessed the 5' RACE reads with MiXCR, giving one entry per CDR3 protein. The repertoire holds around 250,000 distinct CDR3 sequences, more than 8% seen once, with 22% in the top ten. The sequenced material came from PBMCs or a T cell subset sorted from them (not recorded which). These receptors all come from a man younger than 30 who had mild COVID-19 (a few samples of this study predate the infection). Cell type and time point are not known.

The chain employs TRBV20-1 and TRBJ2-5; 7 bases line up with TRBD1. In germline, CDR1 is DFQATT, CDR2 SNEGSKA (reference sequence). The CDR3 sequence is 14 residues long. Trimming removed 2 bases from V and 4 bases from J; junction bases left unmatched: 7. The DNA of the CDR3 is TGCAGTGCTAGAAAGGGGGCAGGACCAGAGACCCAGTACTTC. Encoded protein: CSARKGAGPETQYF.

The chain carries TRBV24-1 and TRBJ2-2, with D possibly TRBD2 on 5 matching bases. The germline V gene encodes CDR1 KGHDR and CDR2 SFDVKD. CDR3 length equals 14 residues. With 7 bases removed from V and 0 bases from J, the gap between germline ends came to 8 bases. CDR3 amino acids: CATRGVSNTGELFF. CDR3 DNA: TGTGCCACCAGGGGAGTTTCGAACACCGGGGAGCTGTTTTTT.

This clonotype was counted many times. The V gene is TRBV12-3 or TRBV12-4, the J gene TRBJ2-5; D is possibly TRBD1 (8 bases). Deletions cut 5 bases from V and 1 base from J, with 14 bases between. The CDR3 has 15 residues. The CDR3 DNA is TGTGCCAGCAGTCGTACAGGGGGGGTCCAAGAGACCCAGTACTTC. This translates into CASSRTGGVQETQYF.

The chain uses TRBV4-3 and TRBJ1-5, with no clear D. CDR3 length: 14 residues. Deletions cut 3 bases from V and 7 bases from J, with 13 bases between. CDR1 is LGHNA, CDR2 YSLEER, per germline. The CDR3: CASSHREGGQPQHF. The CDR3 bases are TGCGCCAGCAGCCATCGAGAGGGAGGGCAGCCCCAGCATTTT.

In regard to this clonotype: With a much larger clone just one base away, this may be a read error. No conserved phenylalanine or tryptophan ends this CDR3, so it is likely a read error. The CDR3 nucleotides read TGTGCCAGCAGCGTAGGGCAGGGGGGCAATCAGCCCCAGCATATT. Translation gives CASSVGQGGNQPQHI. V usage is TRBV9 and J usage is TRBJ1-5; 7 bases align to TRBD1. In germline, CDR1 is SGDLS, CDR2 YYNGEE. J lost 2 bases, V lost 0 bases, and 2 bases had no gene match. This CDR3 has 15 amino acids.

This clonotype appeared a few times. For the CDR3, the DNA is TGTGCCAGCAGCCCCCCCCTAATCGGGGGGGCCCCCGGGGAGCTGTTTTTT. Its translation is CASSPPLIGGAPGELFF. This rearrangement joins TRBV7-9 to TRBJ2-2; 8 bases are shared with TRBD2. V trimming: 5 bases; J trimming: 6 bases; junction bases outside the gene matches: 14. This CDR3 is 17 amino acids long. CDR1 SEHNR and CDR2 FQNEAQ come from the germline V gene (reference sequence).

This clonotype has a handful of counts. The chain employs TRBV3-1 and TRBJ2-5; the match to TRBD2 covers 10 bases. This CDR3 is 15 amino acids long. The V gene's germline CDR1 is LGHDT and CDR2 YNNKEL (reference sequence). J was trimmed by 1 base and V by 8 bases; bases with no gene match: 7. The CDR3 nucleotides are TGTGCCAGCCGCGGGTTAGCGGGGGGCCAAGAGACCCAGTACTTC. As protein: CASRGLAGGQETQYF.

This chain joins TRBV4-1 and TRBJ1-6; D perhaps matches TRBD1 (5 bases). This CDR3 has 15 amino acids. V dropped 3 bases and J dropped 7 bases, with 13 bases sitting between them. Germline values: CDR1 MGHRA, CDR2 YSYEKL. In DNA form, the CDR3 reads TGCGCCAGCAGCCAGCCGACAGAATCAAATTCACCCCTCCACTTT. Translation: CASSQPTESNSPLHF.

For the CDR3, the DNA is TGTGCCAGCTCAGCGACCGGAGGGGTTGAAGCTTTCTTT. Protein product: CASSATGGVEAFF. The chain is built from TRBV18 and TRBJ1-1, with a possible D match to TRBD1 (5 bases). V lost 5 bases, J lost 7 bases, and 14 bases lay in between. CDR3 size: 13 residues. CDR1 KGHSH and CDR2 LQKENI come from the germline V gene.

The rearrangement uses TRBV19 and TRBJ2-6; TRBD1 is a possible D gene (6 bases). Trimming removed 3 bases at V and 0 bases at J, with 9 bases between. The CDR3 contains 16 residues. Looked up from germline, CDR1 is LNHDA and CDR2 is SQIVND (reference sequence). The CDR3 DNA sequence: TGTGCCAGTAGTATTACAGGGCCCTCTGGGGCCAACGTCCTGACTTTC. Translating it yields CASSITGPSGANVLTF.

This chain links TRBV9 with TRBJ2-4; TRBD2 aligns across 7 bases. The CDR3 totals 17 residues. The V gene's germline CDR1 is SGDLS and CDR2 YYNGEE. V was pared by 2 bases and J by 9 bases, with 17 bases of the junction left unmatched. The chain's CDR3 is CASSVAGVGGSSSIQYF. The CDR3 DNA reads as TGTGCCAGCAGCGTCGCGGGGGTGGGAGGGTCTTCCAGCATTCAGTACTTC.

CDR3 in amino acids: CASSTDRDSSPLHF. Here the CDR3 DNA reads TGTGCCAGCAGCACGGACAGGGACAGCTCACCCCTCCACTTT. The chain is built from TRBV6-6 and TRBJ1-6, with 8 bases identical to TRBD1. V lost 6 bases, J lost 10 bases, and 8 bases stayed unmatched. Per germline, CDR1 MNHNY and CDR2 SVGAGI (reference sequence). The CDR3 spans 14 residues.

J is TRBJ2-5 and V is TRBV7-2, with D tentatively TRBD2 (5 bases). With 1 base removed from V and 7 bases from J, the gap between germline ends came to 10 bases. This CDR3 has 13 amino acids. Germline CDR1 SGHTA, CDR2 FQGNSA. The CDR3 region is CASSLGGRGTQYF. Written as DNA, the CDR3 is TGTGCCAGCAGCTTAGGTGGCCGGGGGACCCAGTACTTC.

This clonotype was detected a few times. This chain links TRBV5-1 with TRBJ1-2; D may be TRBD1 (5 bases). Per germline, CDR1 SGHRS and CDR2 YFSETQ. The CDR3 runs to 15 residues. V gave up 3 bases and J gave up 7 bases, with 19 bases separating them. The CDR3 nucleotides read TGCGCCAGCAGCTCAAACCCGGGACCGGTGTTTGGCTACACCTTC. Translation gives CASSSNPGPVFGYTF.

The chain combines TRBV29-1 with TRBJ1-2; weak D call: TRBD1 (5 bases). V gave up 5 bases and J gave up 3 bases, with 10 bases separating them. The CDR3 consists of 12 residues. CDR1 and CDR2 from the germline V gene are SQVTM and ANQGSEA. CDR3 amino acids: CSVKGGDYGYTF. Here the CDR3 DNA reads TGCAGCGTTAAGGGAGGGGACTATGGCTACACCTTC.

In its sample, this clonotype was seen a few times. The V gene is TRBV12-3 or TRBV12-4, the J gene TRBJ1-2, with unresolved D. With 5 bases removed from V and 5 bases from J, the gap between germline ends came to 12 bases. The CDR3 has 13 amino acids. The CDR3 nucleotides are TGTGCCAGCAGTCCCGGCCGGACTTATGGCTACACCTTC. As protein: CASSPGRTYGYTF.

The chain is built from TRBV5-1 and TRBJ2-2, with 7 bases lining up with TRBD2. V shed 3 bases and J 3 bases; nucleotides not matched to a gene: 5. The CDR3 extends over 15 amino acids. CDR1 SGHRS and CDR2 YFSETQ come from the germline V gene. The CDR3 DNA follows: TGCGCCAGCAGCTCTGGACTAGTAGACACCGGGGAGCTGTTTTTT. It is translated as CASSSGLVDTGELFF.

This clonotype was seen a handful of times. V and J are TRBV25-1 and TRBJ1-4; 8 nucleotides align to TRBD1. V dropped 5 bases and J dropped 6; count of bases not matched to a gene: 11. In germline, CDR1 is MGHDK, CDR2 SYGVNS. The CDR3 spans 16 residues. The CDR3 sequence: CASSNTPATGDEKLFF. Written as DNA, the CDR3 is TGTGCCAGCAGTAATACTCCGGCGACAGGGGATGAAAAACTGTTTTTT.

There are a few counts of this clonotype. This chain uses TRBV4-3 with TRBJ2-3; D not resolved. V lost 0 bases to trimming and J lost 3 bases, with 13 bases between them. The length of the CDR3 is 16 residues. Germline CDR1 is LGHNA and CDR2 is YSLEER. The CDR3 DNA follows: TGCGCCAGCAGCCAAGATTTTTTGGACGCTACAGATACGCAGTATTTT. Its protein is CASSQDFLDATDTQYF.

J is TRBJ2-2 and V is TRBV6-6; D might be TRBD1 or TRBD2, each matching 5 bases. Germline CDR1 is MNHNY and CDR2 is SVGAGI (reference sequence). Trimming stripped 6 bases from V and 1 base from J, with 15 bases between. The CDR3 is made up of 16 amino acids. CDR3 nucleotides: TGTGCCAGCAGCTCCTCCGGGGCCGTGAACACCGGGGAGCTGTTTTTT. Translating it yields CASSSSGAVNTGELFF.

The V and J genes are TRBV6-6 and TRBJ2-7; weak D call: TRBD1 (5 bases). The V end was cut by 6 bases, the J end by 3 bases, with 12 bases between. The CDR3 totals 13 residues. CDR1 is MNHNY and CDR2 is SVGAGI in the germline V gene (reference sequence). CDR3 nucleotides: TGTGCCAGCAGCTCCGGACAACTCTACGAGCAGTACGTC. This gives the protein CASSSGQLYEQYV.

This clonotype was counted only a few times. V is TRBV6-5 and J is TRBJ1-2; D may be TRBD1 (5 bases). This CDR3 spans 13 amino acids. Germline lookup yields CDR1 MNHEY and CDR2 SVGAGI. V dropped 4 bases and J dropped 6 bases, with 12 bases sitting between them. In nucleotides, the CDR3 is TGTGCCAGCAGTTTCAGGGTAGTGGATGGCTACACCTTC. Translated, it gives CASSFRVVDGYTF.